The 6 T cell receptor beta chains in this list originate from one sample, sequenced in a study of OX40 agonist ivuxolimab in advanced cancers. Library prep was done by the immunoSEQ multiplex PCR assay. TCRdb mirrors the immuneACCESS table, restricted to in-frame sequences. Some clones are absent from its copies; in checked studies, under half trace to an unresolved V gene, and the reason for the others is unknown. Present in this sample are approximately 77,000 clones, 70% to 90% of which were seen just once. Together, the top ten hold 1.5% to 2% of the sample. Sequencing was performed on CD4+ or CD8+ T cells sorted from blood, taken in a trial of the OX40 agonist ivuxolimab. Receptors originate from an adult with an advanced solid tumor such as melanoma, head and neck, liver or kidney cancer.

V gene TRBV27 combines with J gene TRBJ1-5; D is uncertain. Trimming left V 5 bases short and J 4 bases short, with 9 bases between. CDR1 and CDR2 from the germline V gene are MNHEY and SMNVEV (reference sequence). There are 13 residues in the CDR3. This chain's CDR3 is CASSVDINQPQHF. CDR3 in DNA: TGTGCCAGCAGTGTCGACATAAATCAGCCCCAGCATTTT.

V gene TRBV11-3 combines with J gene TRBJ2-3; TRBD2 aligns across 7 bases. V was pared by 5 bases and J by 6 bases, with 11 bases of the junction left unmatched. The CDR3 has 15 residues. Germline CDR1 SGHNT, CDR2 YENEEA. Here the CDR3 DNA reads TGTGCCAGCAGCCTGGGTGGGACTACGTCGGATACGCAGTATTTT. It is translated as CASSLGGTTSDTQYF.

This rearrangement joins TRBV6-1 to TRBJ2-3, with TRBD1 matching 10 bases. Germline CDR1 reads MNHNS; CDR2 reads SASEGT. This CDR3 is built from 14 residues. The trim removed 7 bases at V and 3 bases at J, leaving 4 bases unmatched. CDR3 bases: TGTGCCAGCATACGGGACAGGGGAACAGATACGCAGTATTTT. Translating it yields CASIRDRGTDTQYF.

The rearrangement uses TRBV27 and TRBJ1-1, with no clear D. The CDR3 contains 11 residues. V shed 4 bases and J shed 7 bases, with 7 bases lying between them. Per germline, CDR1 MNHEY and CDR2 SMNVEV (reference sequence). The CDR3: CASSSRVEAFF. CDR3 DNA: TGTGCCAGCAGTTCGAGGGTTGAAGCTTTCTTT.

The DNA of the CDR3 is TGCAGTGCTAGTGACGCCCAAGCTTTCTTT. It encodes CSASDAQAFF. This sequence joins TRBV20-1 and TRBJ1-1; no clear D gene. V lost 3 bases and J 9 bases, leaving 8 bases between the germline ends. The CDR3 length is 10 residues. The V gene's germline CDR1 is DFQATT and CDR2 SNEGSKA (reference sequence).

The chain combines TRBV19 with TRBJ1-5; D perhaps matches TRBD1 (5 bases). Germline-derived CDR1 and CDR2 are LNHDA and SQIVND (reference sequence). The CDR3 contains 16 residues. The V and J ends lost 3 bases and 1 base respectively, with 13 bases between them. This chain's CDR3 is CASSIVGGTSNQPQHF. The CDR3 nucleotides are TGTGCCAGTAGTATCGTTGGGGGAACCAGCAATCAGCCCCAGCATTTT.